This TCR beta chain was recorded in a study of T-cell reconstitution after alpha-beta-depleted transplantation in children. V lost 1 base and J lost 0; bases outside the gene matches: 16. Germline CDR1 is SGHTA and CDR2 is FQGTGA. CDR3 size: 21 residues. Unique molecular identifiers tagged the TCRbeta library. TCRdb passed the PCR reads through MiXCR, listing each CDR3 protein once. The sample holds some 290,000 distinct CDR3 sequences, approximately 20% seen once. The rearrangement links TRBV7-3 to TRBJ2-3, with TRBD2 identical over 10 bases. This sample comprised PBMCs, mostly from graft donor cells, obtained 180 days after TCRalphabeta/CD19-depleted stem cell transplant. This TCR derives from a male patient younger than 18 who had a stem cell transplant for acute lymphoblastic leukemia, so the T cells may come from the graft donor. CDR3 sequence reads: CASSLKPPSGRPPGSTDTQYF. CDR3 sequence (DNA): TGTGCCAGCAGCTTAAAACCGCCTAGCGGGAGACCTCCGGGGAGCACAGATACGCAGTATTTT.